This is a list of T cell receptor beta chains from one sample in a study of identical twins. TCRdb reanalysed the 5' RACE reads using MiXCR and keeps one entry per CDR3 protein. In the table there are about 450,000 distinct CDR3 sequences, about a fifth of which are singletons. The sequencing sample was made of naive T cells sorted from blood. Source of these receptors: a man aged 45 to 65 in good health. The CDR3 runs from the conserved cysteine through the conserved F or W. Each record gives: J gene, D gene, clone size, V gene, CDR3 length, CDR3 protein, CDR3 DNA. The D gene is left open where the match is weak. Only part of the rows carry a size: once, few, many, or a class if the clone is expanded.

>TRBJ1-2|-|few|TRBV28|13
CASRTPSLYGYTF
TGTGCCAGCAGGACACCGTCTCTCTATGGCTACACCTTC
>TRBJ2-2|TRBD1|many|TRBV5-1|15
CASSLTQGDTGELFF
TGCGCCAGCAGCTTGACGCAGGGGGACACCGGGGAGCTGTTTTTT
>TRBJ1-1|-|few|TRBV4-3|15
CASSQGGRGSTEAFF
TGCGCCAGCAGCCAAGGTGGGAGGGGGAGCACTGAAGCTTTCTTT
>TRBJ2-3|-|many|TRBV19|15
CASSAGRLIGDTQYF
TGTGCCAGTAGTGCCGGACGGCTAATTGGGGATACGCAGTATTTT
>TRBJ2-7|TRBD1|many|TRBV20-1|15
CSARDLGQGSYEQYF
TGCAGTGCTAGAGATTTGGGACAGGGCTCCTACGAGCAGTACTTC
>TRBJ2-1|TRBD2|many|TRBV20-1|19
CSARDLTPRLALRNNEQFF
TGCAGTGCTAGAGACTTAACTCCTCGACTAGCCTTAAGGAACAATGAGCAGTTCTTC
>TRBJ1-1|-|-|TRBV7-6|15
CASSSARDMNTEAFF
TGTGCCAGCAGCTCGGCCAGGGATATGAACACTGAAGCTTTCTTT
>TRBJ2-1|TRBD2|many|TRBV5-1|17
CASSPISGSALHNEQFF
TGCGCCAGCAGCCCAATTAGCGGGAGTGCCCTTCACAATGAGCAGTTCTTC
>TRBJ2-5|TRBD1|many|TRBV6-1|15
CASSTPGTEDETQYF
TGTGCCAGCAGTACCCCCGGGACAGAGGACGAGACCCAGTACTTC
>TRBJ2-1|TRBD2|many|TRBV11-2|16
CASSVRTSGRGNEQFF
TGTGCCAGCAGCGTACGGACTAGCGGGAGGGGGAATGAGCAGTTCTTC
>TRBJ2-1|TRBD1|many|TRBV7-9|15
CASSFTRQGYNEQFF
TGTGCCAGCAGCTTTACTCGACAGGGTTACAATGAGCAGTTCTTC
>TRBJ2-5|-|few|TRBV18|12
CASSEGRETQYF
TGTGCCAGCTCCGAAGGGCGAGAGACCCAGTACTTC
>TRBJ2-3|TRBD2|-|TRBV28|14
CASRLLAGDDTQYF
TGTGCCAGCAGGTTACTAGCGGGCGATGATACGCAGTATTTT
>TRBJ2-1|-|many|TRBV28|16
CASSLPRHGVSNEQFF
TGTGCCAGCAGTTTACCGCGACATGGGGTTAGCAATGAGCAGTTCTTC